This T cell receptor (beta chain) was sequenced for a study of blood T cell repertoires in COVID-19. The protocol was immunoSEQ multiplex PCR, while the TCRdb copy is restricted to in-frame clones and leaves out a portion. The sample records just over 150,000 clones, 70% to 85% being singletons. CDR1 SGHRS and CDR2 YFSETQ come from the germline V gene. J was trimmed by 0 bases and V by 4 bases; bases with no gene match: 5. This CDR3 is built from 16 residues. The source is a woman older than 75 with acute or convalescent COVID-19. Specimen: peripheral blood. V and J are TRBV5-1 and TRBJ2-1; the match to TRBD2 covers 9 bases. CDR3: CASSALAGASYNEQFF. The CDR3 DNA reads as TGCGCCAGCAGCGCCTTAGCGGGGGCCTCCTACAATGAGCAGTTCTTC.